Shown below are 26 T cell receptor beta chains from a single sample sequenced in a study of blood T cell repertoires in COVID-19. Profiled with immunoSEQ multiplex PCR; TCRdb holds only in-frame clones, not every one. The sample consists of approximately 210,000 clones, approximately 80% of them appearing once. The specimen sequenced was PBMCs or T cells enriched from blood (not recorded which). These receptors all come from a woman aged 45-60 years with acute COVID-19.

This chain links TRBV7-2 with TRBJ2-1; possibly TRBD2 for D (7 bases). Germline CDR1 is SGHTA and CDR2 is FQGNSA. V lost 3 bases to trimming and J lost 6 bases, with 27 bases between them. The CDR3 contains 19 residues. CDR3 nucleotide sequence: TGTGCCAGCAGCTTTTTCCACAAGGGGGGGATTCTAAGGGCCAATGAGCAGTTCTTC. Amino acid sequence: CASSFFHKGGILRANEQFF. The full variable domain, rest sourced from reference TRBV7-2 and TRBJ2-1, is GAGVSQSPSNKVTEKGKDVELRCDPISGHTALYWYRQSLGQGLEFLIYFQGNSAPDKSGLPSDRFSAERTGGSVSTLTIQRTQQEDSAVYLCASSFFHKGGILRANEQFFGPGTRLTVL.

This clone was counted only a few times. The V and J genes are TRBV18 and TRBJ1-1; perhaps TRBD1 as D (5 bases). CDR1 and CDR2 (germline): KGHSH, LQKENI. This CDR3 comprises 17 residues. V lost 6 bases, J lost 1 base, and 21 bases lay in between. CDR3 amino acids: CASSPTQGSGGNTEAFF. DNA for the CDR3: TGTGCCAGCTCGCCAACTCAGGGCTCCGGTGGGAACACTGAAGCTTTCTTT.

The chain combines TRBV18 with TRBJ1-2, with D tentatively TRBD1 (6 bases). In germline, CDR1 is KGHSH, CDR2 LQKENI. The CDR3 is 16 residues long. V was pared by 4 bases and J by 4 bases, with 19 bases between. The CDR3 here is CASSRNPGEIVYGYTF. The CDR3 region has the DNA TGTGCCAGCTCACGAAATCCAGGGGAAATAGTCTATGGCTACACCTTC.

The gene calls are TRBV6-5 and TRBJ1-3; D unclear. Trimming stripped 8 bases from V and 0 bases from J, with 11 bases between. Germline assignment: CDR1 MNHEY and CDR2 SVGAGI. The CDR3 is made up of 14 amino acids. The CDR3 nucleotides read TGTGCCAGCTCTTGGGCAAGCTCTGGAAACACCATATATTTT. Residues: CASSWASSGNTIYF.

The chain combines TRBV7-3 with TRBJ2-1; perhaps TRBD1 as D (6 bases). CDR1 is SGHTA, CDR2 FQGTGA, per germline. Deletions cut 1 base from V and 6 bases from J, with 13 bases between. This CDR3 is 15 amino acids long. The CDR3 reads CASSLSGQPVNEQFF. As DNA, the CDR3 is TGTGCCAGCAGCTTAAGCGGACAGCCGGTCAATGAGCAGTTCTTC.

The count of this clone is one. The CDR3 bases are TGTGCCAGTAGTTCGGCGGGGGCGCAAACTAATGAAAAACTGTTTTTT. It encodes CASSSAGAQTNEKLFF. This chain uses TRBV19 with TRBJ1-4, with D perhaps TRBD1 (6 bases). The CDR3 length is 16 residues. Germline CDR1 LNHDA, CDR2 SQIVND (reference sequence). V was clipped by 5 bases and J by 1 base, with 14 bases between them.

V is TRBV4-2 and J is TRBJ2-7; 8 bases match TRBD1. The V and J ends lost 4 bases and 2 bases, in that order; junction bases with no gene match: 4. CDR1 is LGHNA, CDR2 YNFKEQ, per germline. The CDR3 has 14 residues. The CDR3 is CASSRSGGAYEQYF. CDR3 nucleotide sequence: TGTGCCAGCAGCCGATCAGGGGGCGCCTACGAGCAGTACTTC.

This clone was counted once. The rearrangement links TRBV3-1 (or the pseudogene TRBV3-2) to TRBJ2-2, with TRBD2 matching over 9 bases. The germline V gene encodes CDR1 LGHDT and CDR2 YNNKEL (reference sequence). This CDR3 has 16 residues. Trimming removed 4 bases from V and 5 bases from J; junction bases left unmatched: 8. In DNA, the CDR3 is TGTGCCAGCAGCCCAACTCGCGGGGGGGGTACCGGGGAGCTGTTTTTT. Translated: CASSPTRGGGTGELFF.

The chain links TRBV5-1 to TRBJ2-3, with TRBD1 as a possible D gene (5 bases). V shed 6 bases and J shed 0 bases, with 11 bases lying between them. CDR1 is SGHRS and CDR2 is YFSETQ in the germline V gene. The length of the CDR3 is 14 residues. DNA for the CDR3: TGCGCCAGCACGTCGACAGCAAGCACAGATACGCAGTATTTT. It yields the protein CASTSTASTDTQYF. Combining the CDR3 with reference TRBV5-1 and TRBJ2-3 gives the whole variable domain KAGVTQTPRYLIKTRGQQVTLSCSPISGHRSVSWYQQTPGQGLQFLFEYFSETQRNKGNFPGRFSGRQFSNSRSEMNVSTLELGDSALYLCASTSTASTDTQYFGPGTRLTVL.

This rearrangement joins TRBV28 to TRBJ2-3; D call uncertain. This CDR3 is built from 14 residues. V lost 6 bases and J 3 bases, leaving 13 bases between the germline ends. Germline assignment: CDR1 MDHEN and CDR2 SYDVKM. The CDR3 region has the DNA TGTGCCAGCAGCCGCGACCTCAGGACAGATACGCAGTATTTT. Encoded protein: CASSRDLRTDTQYF.

The count of this clone is one. V usage is TRBV9 and J usage is TRBJ2-5, with 15 bases that match TRBD2. The V gene's germline CDR1 is SGDLS and CDR2 YYNGEE. V was clipped by 3 bases and J by 5 bases; unmatched bases: 8. This CDR3 has 17 residues. CDR3 sequence: CASSGGTSGGLGETQYF. CDR3 DNA: TGTGCCAGCAGCGGTGGGACTAGCGGGGGGCTGGGGGAGACCCAGTACTTC. The full variable domain, its missing parts supplied by reference TRBV9 and TRBJ2-5, is DSGVTQTPKHLITATGQRVTLRCSPRSGDLSVYWYQQSLDQGLQFLIQYYNGEERAKGNILERFSAQQFPDLHSELNLSSLELGDSALYFCASSGGTSGGLGETQYFGPGTRLLVL.

J is TRBJ2-2 and V is TRBV5-5; D might be TRBD1 (6 bases). The V and J ends lost 3 bases and 6 bases respectively, with 15 bases between them. From germline, CDR1 is SGHKS and CDR2 YYEKEE (reference sequence). The CDR3 covers 15 residues. The CDR3 nucleotides are TGTGCCAGCAGCTCCAGGGGAACCTCGGCCGGGGAGCTGTTTTTT. Its translation: CASSSRGTSAGELFF.

CDR3 amino acids: CASSQDRGTNYGYTF. For the CDR3, the DNA is TGCGCCAGCAGCCAAGATCGGGGGACTAACTATGGCTACACCTTC. The chain is built from TRBV4-3 and TRBJ1-2, with D possibly TRBD1 on 5 matching bases. Germline assignment: CDR1 LGHNA and CDR2 YSLEER. With 0 bases removed from V and 0 bases from J, the gap between germline ends came to 8 bases. The CDR3 sequence is 15 residues long.

Remarks on this clone: The sample has other DNA sequences that encode this CDR3 too. The V gene is TRBV11-3, the J gene TRBJ2-2; perhaps TRBD1 as D (6 bases). The germline CDR1 and CDR2 sequences are SGHNT and YENEEA. This CDR3 is 14 amino acids long. V lost 4 bases, J lost 2 bases, and 8 bases lay in between. This CDR3 reads CASSSRGNTGELFF. The CDR3 bases are TGTGCCAGCAGCTCCAGGGGTAACACCGGGGAGCTGTTTTTT.

In its sample, this clone was seen once. This rearrangement joins TRBV4-2 to TRBJ2-7; TRBD1 matches 10 bases. The V gene end was trimmed by 0 bases and the J gene end by 4 bases; junction bases not matched to a gene: 6. From germline, CDR1 is LGHNA and CDR2 YNFKEQ. The length of the CDR3 is 16 residues. CDR3 sequence reads: CASSQEGGQGRYEQYF. CDR3 nucleotide sequence: TGTGCCAGCAGCCAAGAGGGGGGACAGGGGAGGTACGAGCAGTACTTC.

This clone was observed a few times. The rearrangement joins TRBV12-3 or TRBV12-4 to TRBJ1-2; D is unresolved. Trimming stripped 7 bases from V and 8 bases from J, with 11 bases between. The CDR3 consists of 11 residues. The CDR3: CASTLGGGYTF. As DNA, the CDR3 is TGTGCCAGCACCCTGGGAGGAGGCTACACCTTC.

V gene TRBV23-1 combines with J gene TRBJ2-3; D is possibly TRBD1 (5 bases). TRBV23-1 carries the ORF label, with uncertain function. Trimming pared 6 bases from V and 3 bases from J, leaving 10 bases between. The CDR3 sequence is 13 residues long. The CDR3 DNA follows: TGCGCCAGCAGGGACAATGGGACAGATACGCAGTATTTT. Protein: CASRDNGTDTQYF.

Here the CDR3 reads CASSATGAPNQPQHF. The CDR3 DNA is TGTGCCAGCAGTGCAACAGGGGCCCCCAATCAGCCCCAGCATTTT. The V and J genes are TRBV28 and TRBJ1-5; TRBD1 matches at 7 bases. CDR1 is MDHEN, CDR2 SYDVKM, per germline. J gave up 3 bases and V 5 bases, and 7 bases lay outside the gene matches. The CDR3 covers 15 residues.

The chain links TRBV18 to TRBJ2-2; TRBD2 is a possible D gene (5 bases). The CDR3 spans 16 residues. The germline V gene has CDR1 KGHSH and CDR2 LQKENI. The V gene lost 1 base and the J gene lost 2 bases, with 11 bases spanning the gap. CDR3 bases: TGTGCCAGCTCACCACAACCGGGGTCAAACACCGGGGAGCTGTTTTTT. Protein: CASSPQPGSNTGELFF.

The CDR3 is CASSQVPGTFEQYF. The CDR3 DNA reads TGTGCCAGCAGCCAAGTTCCCGGGACTTTCGAGCAGTACTTC. V gene TRBV3-1 (or the pseudogene TRBV3-2) combines with J gene TRBJ2-7; D is possibly TRBD2 (6 bases). The CDR3 is 14 amino acids. V was shortened by 1 base and J by 6 bases, with 13 bases between the two germline ends. CDR1 is LGHDT, CDR2 YNNKEL, per germline (reference sequence).

This chain connects TRBV5-4 to TRBJ2-5, with no clear D. Trimming left V 1 base short and J 1 base short, with 8 bases between. Germline assignment: CDR1 SGHNT and CDR2 YYREEE (reference sequence). The CDR3 contains 14 residues. The CDR3 nucleotides are TGTGCCAGCAGCTTGCGGATAGCCCAAGAGACCCAGTACTTC. Protein: CASSLRIAQETQYF.

J is TRBJ2-3 and V is TRBV27; D possibly corresponds to TRBD2 (6 bases). CDR3 length equals 15 residues. Germline-derived CDR1 and CDR2 are MNHEY and SMNVEV (reference sequence). Trimming removed 4 bases at V and 0 bases at J, with 11 bases between. The CDR3 nucleotides are TGTGCCAGCAGTTCCTCGGGAGTTAGCACAGATACGCAGTATTTT. This translates into CASSSSGVSTDTQYF.

This chain links TRBV28 with TRBJ1-5, with TRBD1 matching 8 bases. There are 13 residues in the CDR3. Germline lookup yields CDR1 MDHEN and CDR2 SYDVKM. V gave up 8 bases and J gave up 5 bases; unmatched junction bases: 5. The CDR3 reads CASRTGTYQPQHF. The CDR3 region has the DNA TGTGCCAGCCGGACAGGGACTTATCAGCCCCAGCATTTT.

This clone was detected once. V gene TRBV28 combines with J gene TRBJ1-2; 7 nucleotides agree with TRBD1. Germline lookup yields CDR1 MDHEN and CDR2 SYDVKM. The ends lost 6 bases at V and 8 bases at J; junction bases unmatched: 9. The length of the CDR3 is 13 residues. In DNA form, the CDR3 reads TGTGCCAGCAGGGATGAGGGGGCGCGGGGCTACACCTTC. Residues: CASRDEGARGYTF.

On this clone: Additional DNA sequences in this sample encode the identical CDR3. This chain uses TRBV3-1 (or the pseudogene TRBV3-2) with TRBJ1-5, with D uncertain. With 1 base removed from V and 4 bases from J, the gap between germline ends came to 8 bases. The CDR3 totals 14 residues. Germline V CDR1 and CDR2: LGHDT, YNNKEL (reference sequence). The CDR3: CASSQGSRNQPQHF. The DNA of the CDR3 is TGTGCCAGCAGCCAAGGGAGTAGGAATCAGCCCCAGCATTTT.

DNA for the CDR3: TGTGCCAGCAGCCAAGGGGGCGGGAGGCGCAATGAGCAGTTCTTC. Its translation is CASSQGGGRRNEQFF. The gene calls are TRBV3-1 (or the pseudogene TRBV3-2) and TRBJ2-1; 8 bases map to TRBD2. V gave up 1 base and J gave up 6 bases; unmatched junction bases: 5. Germline CDR1 reads LGHDT; CDR2 reads YNNKEL (reference sequence). This CDR3 is built from 15 residues.